This T cell receptor (beta chain) was recovered during a study of early stage breast cancer tumors. About the research overall: ER+/PR+/HER2- status applied to about 70% of the 16 invasive breast tumors. Whole-study results and caveats: Tumor and normal breast were distinguished via blood comparison in 14 of 16 patients.

TCRdb keeps only in-frame clones here, not all; method: immunoSEQ multiplex PCR. The sample shows some 11,000 clones, roughly 69% of them seen only once. Each tumor contributed about 20-50 mg of diced tissue. The table lists this clone with a few counts. Its target is not known. CDR1 is SGHTA, CDR2 FQGNSA, per germline. This CDR3 is 13 amino acids long. V lost 1 base and J 6 bases, leaving 7 bases between the germline ends. Sample: breast tumor tissue. This TCR was sampled from a person aged 40 to 50 with breast cancer. The chain joins TRBV7-2 to TRBJ2-1; unclear D gene. The CDR3 here is CASSLDGRNEQFF. DNA for the CDR3: TGTGCCAGCAGCTTAGATGGACGCAATGAGCAGTTCTTC. Using reference TRBV7-2 and TRBJ2-1 for the parts outside the CDR3, the full variable domain is GAGVSQSPSNKVTEKGKDVELRCDPISGHTALYWYRQSLGQGLEFLIYFQGNSAPDKSGLPSDRFSAERTGGSVSTLTIQRTQQEDSAVYLCASSLDGRNEQFFGPGTRLTVL.